This T cell receptor beta chain came from a study of blood T cell repertoires in COVID-19. As originally analysed: Estimation of nucleated cell counts relied on the amplification of reference gene primers. Profiling relied on immunoSEQ multiplex PCR, and the TCRdb table lists in-frame clones only, not all of them. D and trimming were read from the DNA, whereas the V and J calls and clone size are those reported in that table. The sample includes 200,000 to 300,000 clones, more than 75% of them seen just once. Germline assignment: CDR1 MRHNA and CDR2 SNTAGT. CDR3 length equals 13 residues. Trimming took off 3 bases at V and 8 bases at J, with 13 bases between the two ends. Seattle patients were enrolled while actively infected and followed longitudinally.

Sequenced material: peripheral blood. This chain uses TRBV6-4 with TRBJ1-1, with TRBD1 as a possible D gene (6 bases). The TCR comes from an older woman with COVID-19, enrolled during active disease. In DNA form, the CDR3 reads TGTGCCAGCAGTGAGGGGCGGGGGCGCGAAGCTTTCTTT. It specifies CASSEGRGREAFF.